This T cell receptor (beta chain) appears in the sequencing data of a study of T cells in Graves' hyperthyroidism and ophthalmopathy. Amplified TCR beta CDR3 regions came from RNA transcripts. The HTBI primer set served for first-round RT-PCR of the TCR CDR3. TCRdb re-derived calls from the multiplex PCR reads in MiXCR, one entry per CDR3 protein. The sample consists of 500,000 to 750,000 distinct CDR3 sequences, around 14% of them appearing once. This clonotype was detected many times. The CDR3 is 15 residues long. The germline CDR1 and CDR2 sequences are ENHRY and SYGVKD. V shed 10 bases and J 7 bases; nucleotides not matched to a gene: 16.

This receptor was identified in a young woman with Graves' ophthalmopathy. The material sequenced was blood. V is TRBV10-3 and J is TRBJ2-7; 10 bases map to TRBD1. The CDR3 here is CATSATGTGVEEQYF. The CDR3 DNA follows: TGTGCCACCTCAGCGACCGGGACAGGGGTCGAAGAGCAGTACTTC.